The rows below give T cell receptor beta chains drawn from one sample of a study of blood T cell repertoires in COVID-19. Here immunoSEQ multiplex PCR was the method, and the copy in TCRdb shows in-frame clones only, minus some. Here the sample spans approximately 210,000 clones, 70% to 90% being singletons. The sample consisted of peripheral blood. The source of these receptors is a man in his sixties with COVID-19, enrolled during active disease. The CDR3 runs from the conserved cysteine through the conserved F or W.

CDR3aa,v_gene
CATSRPPGQGYEQYF,TRBV15
CASSPGQGGAGELFF,TRBV18
CASSYQEVSGQYF,TRBV6-6
CATSDLPGQGSQETQYF,TRBV24-1
CASSLVASSGNTIYF,TRBV7-6
CASSLLTGNTIYF,TRBV7-8
CASSPNVPGQGFSEAFF,TRBV18
CASMRTSGSGEQFF,TRBV6-5
CASSQGAGGRNEQYF,TRBV4-2
CASSQGFGGSPLHF,TRBV3-1/TRBV3-2
CASSQDLEASRIF,TRBV3-1/TRBV3-2
CASRETRNTEAFF,TRBV5-1
CASSTFGLAGGQDTQYF,TRBV28
CASSKCSCQGFNYGYTF,TRBV21-1
CASSSASQGYTEAFF,TRBV5-1
CASFPGQGKGGYTF,TRBV5-4
CASVQGNTGELFF,TRBV6-5
CASSIKDGSLGEQFF,TRBV19
CASSPRPGQGMNTEAFF,TRBV5-1
CASSLAGQGITGELFF,TRBV5-4
CAIRQGAYGYTF,TRBV7-9
CASSSRGASDTQYF,TRBV7-3
CASRGTSYNEQFF,TRBV10-2
CASSQRLWGPRADTQYF,TRBV3-1/TRBV3-2
CASSVDRVGDTIYF,TRBV9
CASTDSYEQYF,TRBV3-1/TRBV3-2
CASSTSGTPEQYF,TRBV5-4
CASSPTQPGPKETQYF,TRBV7-9
CASSRTAGRYGYTF,TRBV6-5
CSARVEWGYTF,TRBV20-1
CASSYSGQGAKNQPQHF,TRBV6-2/TRBV6-3
CASSKRSGGKGYGYTF,TRBV6-2/TRBV6-3
CASRDRGFYGYTF,TRBV6-5
CASSQAGANYGYTF,TRBV4-2
CATSRGQGVLGNQPQHF,TRBV15
CASSPGASNQPQHF,TRBV18
CATKATGNSNTEAFF,TRBV24-1
CASSRTAPPSSSGNTIYF,TRBV7-9
CASSRGTSGPYEQYF,TRBV14
CASSRTGEFYHEQFF,TRBV5-4
CASSPGLAGTYEQYF,TRBV27
CASSEWGQGAEGYTF,TRBV2
CASSPKQGGHYGYTF,TRBV19
CAWSGLAGKGPGQFF,TRBV30
CASSFGQEVAGELFF,TRBV9
CASSPRRDRSYGYTF,TRBV7-8
CASSVGTRTPNEKLFF,TRBV9
CASSQDRLAGTRIYEQYF,TRBV3-1/TRBV3-2
CASRGLAGDQEQFF,TRBV27
CASSTTSGTRNEKLFF,TRBV11-2
CASSHQLADLYNEQFF,TRBV4-1